This T cell receptor (beta chain) was sequenced during a study of identical twins. TCRdb recomputed calls from the 5' RACE reads with MiXCR, one row per CDR3 protein. This sample yields some 250,000 distinct CDR3 sequences, of which over 5.5% are seen a single time; approximately 15% belongs to the top ten. General observations from the study: Abundant beta clonotypes from cord blood had fewer insertions, unlike memory repertoires, which showed none.

This clonotype was detected many times. The antigen is unknown. CDR3 size: 15 residues. V shed 2 bases and J shed 3 bases, with 13 bases lying between them. Germline CDR1 and CDR2: SEHNR and FQNEAQ (reference sequence). These data were also filed under a second study, of T cells expressing NK-cell markers. As reported in that work: It was sorted CD3+CD56-NKG2C+, CD3+CD56+NKG2C- and CD3+CD56+NKG2C+ T cells that provided the TCR beta repertoires. There were a handful of donors in whom these clonotypes also led the CD3+CD56-NKG2C+ fraction.

The specimen sequenced was CD8+ T cells sorted from blood. This receptor was identified in a woman between 18 and 29 years old in good health. The J gene is TRBJ2-5, the V gene TRBV7-9, with a weak D call TRBD2 (6 bases). CDR3 in amino acids: CASSLRGTGKETQYF. The CDR3 DNA reads TGTGCCAGCAGCTTACGGGGGACCGGAAAAGAGACCCAGTACTTC.